Below, 2 T cell receptor beta chains from the same sample are listed, as sequenced in a study of Ad26.COV2.S vaccination and SARS-CoV-2 variants. Here immunoSEQ multiplex PCR was the method, and the copy in TCRdb shows in-frame clones only, minus some. The sample holds roughly 350,000 clones, 70% to 90% seen once. The treatment is: 19 received Ad26.COV2.S at low or high dose, single or two shots; 5 received placebo; per-sample allocation not given. All samples were drawn on day 63, counting from the first vaccine or placebo injection. The input for sequencing was peripheral blood, taken in a trial of Ad26.COV2.S vaccine versus placebo. These receptors were collected from a person aged 18-60 years who received the Ad26.COV2.S COVID-19 vaccine or a placebo.

The chain recombines TRBV7-9 with TRBJ2-1, with 13 bases fitting TRBD2. Trimming at V came to 5 bases and at J to 0 bases, leaving 10 bases not matched to a gene. The germline V gene encodes CDR1 SEHNR and CDR2 FQNEAQ (reference sequence). The CDR3 consists of 19 residues. The CDR3 bases are TGTGCCAGCAGCCGCACGGGACTAGCGGGGAGAAGCTCCTACAATGAGCAGTTCTTC. The encoded protein is CASSRTGLAGRSSYNEQFF.

The chain uses TRBV2 and TRBJ2-1, with TRBD2 as a possible D gene (6 bases). This CDR3 contains 13 residues. Germline CDR1 and CDR2: SNHLY and FYNNEI. The V end lost 7 bases, the J end lost 8 bases, and 15 bases lay between the germline ends. The CDR3 here is CASTSVVPHEQFF. In nucleotides, the CDR3 is TGTGCCAGCACTAGCGTTGTCCCCCATGAGCAGTTCTTC.